Given below is one TCR beta chain in context. Its antigen is unidentified. CDR3 length: 15 residues. Looked up from germline, CDR1 is SGHVS and CDR2 is FNYEAQ. V was shortened by 1 base and J by 4 bases, with 13 bases between the two germline ends. PCR primers comprised 60 Vbeta and 13 Jbeta primers. The assay was immunoSEQ multiplex PCR, and TCRdb's table has in-frame clones only and misses some. The sample includes approximately 97,000 clones, around 78% seen only once; the top ten take about 2.5%. The sample comes from a study of cytomegalovirus exposure and HLA in healthy donors. Regarding the study as a whole: Near-uniform donor sequencing depth was presumed by presence/absence analyses. A later analysis revealed that TCR association rates differed between HLA loci, peaking at DRB1 and bottoming out at HLA-C. The study flagged around 150 TCR beta chains as cytomegalovirus-associated. Analysis was carried out at a later point, and it linked a missense DCLRE1C variant to TCR beta V- and J-gene trimming.

Material: PBMCs. The sequence was collected from a man aged 35-49 years in good health and CMV-seronegative. J is TRBJ1-1 and V is TRBV7-6; tentative D call: TRBD1 (5 bases). DNA of the CDR3: TGTGCCAGCAGCTTAGTTATGGGGCCGGGCACTGAAGCTTTCTTT. Amino acids: CASSLVMGPGTEAFF. The complete variable domain, with remaining parts taken from reference TRBV7-6 and TRBJ1-1, reads GAGVSQSPRYKVTKRGQDVALRCDPISGHVSLYWYRQALGQGPEFLTYFNYEAQQDKSGLPNDRFSAERPEGSISTLTIQRTEQRDSAMYRCASSLVMGPGTEAFFGQGTRLTVV.